The 27 T cell receptor beta chains below were found in one sample sequenced in a study of shared clonotypes between healthy human individuals. Generated by immunoSEQ multiplex PCR, the TCRdb table keeps only in-frame clones and is missing some. The sample includes 650,000 to 800,000 clones, 72% of them seen just once. The source material was memory CD4+ T cells sorted from blood. As to subset: CD45RA-negative fraction. The origin of the receptors is a woman between 25 and 40 years old in good health.

In this sample, this clone turned up a few times. The chain joins TRBV28 to TRBJ2-5, with D possibly being TRBD1 (5 bases). This CDR3 is 15 amino acids long. V lost 6 bases and J lost 4, with 18 bases in between. Germline V lookup: CDR1 MDHEN, CDR2 SYDVKM. CDR3 protein: CASSTTGPGRETQYF. CDR3 in DNA: TGTGCCAGCAGCACTACAGGTCCCGGGCGAGAGACCCAGTACTTC. Full variable domain (remainder filled in from reference TRBV28 and TRBJ2-5): DVKVTQSSRYLVKRTGEKVFLECVQDMDHENMFWYRQDPGLGLRLIYFSYDVKMKEKGDIPEGYSVSREKKERFSLILESASTNQTSMYLCASSTTGPGRETQYFGPGTRLLVL.

This clone was detected ten times or more. The V gene is TRBV7-7, the J gene TRBJ2-5; TRBD1 agrees at 8 bases. Losses at the gene ends were 5 bases for V and 7 bases for J; bases not matched to a gene: 6. There are 13 residues in the CDR3. CDR1 and CDR2 (germline): SSHAT, FNYEAQ (reference sequence). In nucleotides, the CDR3 is TGTGCCAGCAGCCCACAGGGGGTAGCGACCCAGTACTTC. It codes for CASSPQGVATQYF.

In its sample, this clone was seen a few times. This chain connects TRBV20-1 to TRBJ1-1; D gene uncertain. Germline-derived CDR1 and CDR2 are DFQATT and SNEGSKA (reference sequence). V lost 7 bases and J 3 bases, leaving 9 bases between the germline ends. This CDR3 has 11 amino acids. CDR3 loop: CSGEGDTEAFF. The CDR3 nucleotides read TGCAGTGGCGAGGGTGACACTGAAGCTTTCTTT.

The V gene is TRBV6-1, the J gene TRBJ2-2, with 11 bases identical to TRBD2. Germline CDR1 is MNHNS and CDR2 is SASEGT. The CDR3 has 18 residues. V trimming: 2 bases; J trimming: 8 bases; junction bases outside the gene matches: 13. The CDR3 spells CASSEFESRGTSGGELFF. The CDR3 DNA is TGTGCCAGCAGTGAATTTGAATCCCGGGGGACTAGCGGTGGGGAGCTGTTTTTT.

This chain joins TRBV2 and TRBJ2-7; D might be TRBD1 (5 bases). The CDR3 has 12 amino acids. Germline values: CDR1 SNHLY, CDR2 FYNNEI. The V gene lost 2 bases and the J gene lost 5 bases, with 7 bases spanning the gap. DNA for the CDR3: TGTGCCAGCAGTGAACAGGGCGACGAGCAGTACTTC. It specifies CASSEQGDEQYF.

V is TRBV5-8 and J is TRBJ2-5, with D possibly being TRBD2 (6 bases). The CDR3 has 14 residues. Trimming shortened V by 4 bases and J by 5 bases, and 15 bases separated the two germline ends. CDR1 is SGHTS, CDR2 YDEGEE, per germline. This chain's CDR3 is CASSPPGRDETQYF. CDR3 sequence (DNA): TGTGCCAGCAGCCCCCCAGGGCGGGATGAGACCCAGTACTTC.

The J gene is TRBJ2-2, the V gene TRBV5-1; 8 nucleotides match TRBD1. The ends lost 4 bases at V and 5 bases at J; junction bases unmatched: 7. The CDR3 sequence is 15 residues long. Germline loops: CDR1 SGHRS, CDR2 YFSETQ. The CDR3 region has the DNA TGCGCCAGCAGCATAGGACAGGGATCAACCGGGGAGCTGTTTTTT. Protein: CASSIGQGSTGELFF.

J is TRBJ1-2 and V is TRBV2; unclear D gene. CDR3 size: 13 residues. V shed 8 bases and J shed 0 bases, with 10 bases lying between them. Germline-derived CDR1 and CDR2 are SNHLY and FYNNEI. CDR3 loop: CASAAGANYGYTF. For the CDR3, the DNA is TGTGCCAGCGCGGCAGGAGCTAACTATGGCTACACCTTC.

This chain uses TRBV7-2 with TRBJ2-3; D is possibly TRBD1 (5 bases). The germline V gene encodes CDR1 SGHTA and CDR2 FQGNSA. Trimming left V 1 base short and J 2 bases short, with 10 bases between. CDR3 length: 15 amino acids. In nucleotides, the CDR3 is TGTGCCAGCAGCTTAGATCAGGGCTTCACAGATACGCAGTATTTT. Protein: CASSLDQGFTDTQYF.

The V and J genes are TRBV28 and TRBJ1-1; tentatively, D is TRBD1 (6 bases). The CDR3 sequence is 15 residues long. The V end lost 4 bases, the J end lost 3 bases, and 15 bases lay between the germline ends. Germline CDR1 reads MDHEN; CDR2 reads SYDVKM. The CDR3 region is CASSSPGAQDTEAFF. In DNA form, the CDR3 reads TGTGCCAGCAGTTCTCCGGGGGCGCAGGACACTGAAGCTTTCTTT. Full variable domain (remainder filled in from reference TRBV28 and TRBJ1-1): DVKVTQSSRYLVKRTGEKVFLECVQDMDHENMFWYRQDPGLGLRLIYFSYDVKMKEKGDIPEGYSVSREKKERFSLILESASTNQTSMYLCASSSPGAQDTEAFFGQGTRLTVV.

This clone showed up just once. A much larger clone lies a single base off, so this may be a read error. This chain links TRBV5-1 with TRBJ1-4; 9 bases match TRBD1. Looked up from germline, CDR1 is SGHRS and CDR2 is YFSETQ. After removal of 3 bases from V and 1 base from J, the junction contained 1 base not matched to a gene. CDR3 length equals 15 residues. CDR3 DNA: TGCGCCAGCAGCTCGGGACAGGGAACTAATGAAAAACTGTTTTTT. It encodes CASSSGQGTNEKLFF.

The CDR3 DNA reads TGTGCCAGCAGTGATAACGTCAGGGGGACCCAGTACTTC. It translates to CASSDNVRGTQYF. The chain couples TRBV2 to TRBJ2-5; the D gene is possibly TRBD1 (6 bases). V was cut by 3 bases and J by 7 bases, with 12 bases left in between. The CDR3 is made up of 13 amino acids. Germline CDR1 reads SNHLY; CDR2 reads FYNNEI.

The V gene is TRBV7-8, the J gene TRBJ2-7, with a weak D call TRBD2 (5 bases). Trimming shortened V by 0 bases and J by 7 bases, and 10 bases separated the two germline ends. Germline CDR1 SGHVS, CDR2 FQNEAQ. The CDR3 has 13 residues. The CDR3 DNA reads as TGTGCCAGCAGCTTAGCGCGGGCATGGGAGCAGTACTTC. Amino acids: CASSLARAWEQYF.

The rearrangement joins TRBV28 to TRBJ2-3, with D possibly being TRBD2 (5 bases). The V and J ends lost 6 bases and 2 bases respectively, with 27 bases between them. This CDR3 contains 19 residues. Germline CDR1 reads MDHEN; CDR2 reads SYDVKM. In nucleotides, the CDR3 is TGTGCCAGCAGCCGCCGGCGCAGGAGGCCCGACGCAGTCACAGATACGCAGTATTTT. Encoded protein: CASSRRRRRPDAVTDTQYF.

The chain uses TRBV2 and TRBJ1-1, with unresolved D. Trimming left V 5 bases short and J 6 bases short, with 10 bases between. This CDR3 has 12 amino acids. The germline V gene encodes CDR1 SNHLY and CDR2 FYNNEI. The CDR3 nucleotides are TGTGCCAGCAGTAAAGTACTGGCTGAAGCTTTCTTT. Amino acids: CASSKVLAEAFF.

This clone was counted a few times. The V gene is TRBV2, the J gene TRBJ2-7; TRBD2 matches at 8 bases. From germline, CDR1 is SNHLY and CDR2 FYNNEI. There are 15 residues in the CDR3. Germline trimming cut 7 bases from V and 1 base from J; bases unmatched to any gene: 9. The chain's CDR3 is CASTISGGGSYEQYF. The DNA for the CDR3 is TGTGCCAGCACCATAAGCGGGGGTGGATCCTACGAGCAGTACTTC.

This CDR3 reads CASSLGRGRGHHTDTQYF. The CDR3 DNA is TGTGCCAGCAGCTTAGGACGGGGACGGGGCCACCACACAGATACGCAGTATTTT. The chain employs TRBV11-2 and TRBJ2-3, with D possibly called TRBD1 or TRBD2 (5 bases each). CDR3 size: 18 residues. Between the trimmed V and J ends, which lost 1 base and 2 bases, there was a span of 19 bases. Per the germline V gene, CDR1 is SGHAT and CDR2 is FQNNGV.

J is TRBJ2-1 and V is TRBV18, with 8 bases fitting TRBD1. The CDR3 runs to 14 residues. Trimming cost V 4 bases and J 6 bases; bases outside gene matches: 5. Germline values: CDR1 KGHSH, CDR2 LQKENI. The chain's CDR3 is CASSRDRTSNEQFF. The CDR3 DNA follows: TGTGCCAGCTCACGGGACAGGACCTCCAATGAGCAGTTCTTC.

This rearrangement joins TRBV7-8 to TRBJ2-1; 8 bases align to TRBD2. Per the germline V gene, CDR1 is SGHVS and CDR2 is FQNEAQ. J was trimmed by 12 bases and V by 2 bases; bases with no gene match: 3. The CDR3 totals 12 residues. The CDR3 region has the DNA TGTGCCAGCAGCTTAAGCGGGAGAGGGCAGTTCTTC. This codes for CASSLSGRGQFF.

The chain links TRBV5-8 to TRBJ1-2; D gene unclear. V lost 1 base and J 4 bases, leaving 20 bases between the germline ends. Germline V CDR1 and CDR2: SGHTS, YDEGEE. The CDR3 runs to 17 residues. This CDR3 reads CASSLSPGQLLTYGYTF. As DNA, the CDR3 is TGTGCCAGCAGCTTGTCTCCCGGCCAGCTTTTGACCTATGGCTACACCTTC.

The rearrangement uses TRBV18 and TRBJ1-4, with unresolved D. Trimming took off 4 bases at V and 0 bases at J, with 9 bases between the two ends. Germline CDR1 KGHSH, CDR2 LQKENI. There are 15 residues in the CDR3. CDR3 bases: TGTGCCAGCTCACGAGAGCCATCAACTAATGAAAAACTGTTTTTT. Its translation is CASSREPSTNEKLFF.

The chain recombines TRBV5-1 with TRBJ2-7; 11 bases fit TRBD2. Germline CDR1 SGHRS, CDR2 YFSETQ. Trimming cost V 0 bases and J 3 bases; bases outside gene matches: 5. This CDR3 region has 16 residues. The CDR3 region is CASSLGGLAAYYEQYF. The CDR3 region has the DNA TGCGCCAGCAGCTTGGGGGGACTAGCGGCTTACTACGAGCAGTACTTC.

This chain joins TRBV11-2 and TRBJ2-3; D uncertain. V was trimmed by 5 bases and J by 2 bases, leaving 11 bases between them. Germline CDR1 and CDR2: SGHAT and FQNNGV. This CDR3 has 14 amino acids. The CDR3: CASSPTPVTDTQYF. The CDR3 DNA follows: TGTGCCAGCAGCCCCACTCCCGTCACAGATACGCAGTATTTT.

The chain recombines TRBV7-2 with TRBJ2-7; D is ambiguous. CDR3 size: 13 residues. From germline, CDR1 is SGHTA and CDR2 FQGNSA. V was shortened by 4 bases and J by 3 bases, with 10 bases between the two germline ends. The CDR3 here is CASSYKPSYEQYF. The CDR3 DNA follows: TGTGCCAGCAGCTACAAACCAAGCTACGAGCAGTACTTC.

The chain is built from TRBV5-1 and TRBJ1-1, with 7 bases lining up with TRBD1. This CDR3 comprises 13 residues. CDR1 SGHRS and CDR2 YFSETQ come from the germline V gene. The J segment lost 5 bases and the V segment lost 5 bases, leaving 6 bases of the junction unmatched. Here the CDR3 DNA reads TGCGCCAGCAGTGGGCAGGGGGTAACTGAAGCTTTCTTT. Its protein is CASSGQGVTEAFF.

The rearrangement links TRBV5-1 to TRBJ2-5; 9 bases are shared with TRBD1. This CDR3 is built from 15 residues. Unmatched junction bases numbered 2, after V lost 0 bases and J lost 2 bases. Germline V gives CDR1 SGHRS, CDR2 YFSETQ. The CDR3 DNA is TGCGCCAGCAGCTTGGCAGGGACAGGGCAAGAGACCCAGTACTTC. Its protein is CASSLAGTGQETQYF.

The chain carries TRBV5-1 and TRBJ2-1, with D possibly matching TRBD2 (5 bases). The CDR3 consists of 15 residues. Germline lookup yields CDR1 SGHRS and CDR2 YFSETQ. Trimming shortened V by 4 bases and J by 3 bases, and 14 bases separated the two germline ends. The DNA for the CDR3 is TGCGCCAGCAGCCCCGACTACCCGGGCTACAATGAGCAGTTCTTC. It translates to CASSPDYPGYNEQFF.